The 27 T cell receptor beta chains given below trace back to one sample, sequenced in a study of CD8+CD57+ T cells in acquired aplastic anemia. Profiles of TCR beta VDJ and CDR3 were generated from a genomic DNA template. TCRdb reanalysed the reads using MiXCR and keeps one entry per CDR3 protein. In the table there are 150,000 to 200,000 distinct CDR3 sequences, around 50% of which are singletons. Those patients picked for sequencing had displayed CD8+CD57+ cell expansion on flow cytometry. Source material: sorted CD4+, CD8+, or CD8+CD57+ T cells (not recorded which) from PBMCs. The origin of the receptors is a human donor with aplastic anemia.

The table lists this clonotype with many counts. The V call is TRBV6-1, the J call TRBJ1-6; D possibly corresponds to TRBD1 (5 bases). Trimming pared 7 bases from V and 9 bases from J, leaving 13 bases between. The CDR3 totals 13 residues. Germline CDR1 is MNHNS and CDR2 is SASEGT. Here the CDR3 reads CASTWQGPSPLHF. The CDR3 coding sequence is TGTGCCAGCACGTGGCAGGGTCCTTCACCCCTCCACTTT.

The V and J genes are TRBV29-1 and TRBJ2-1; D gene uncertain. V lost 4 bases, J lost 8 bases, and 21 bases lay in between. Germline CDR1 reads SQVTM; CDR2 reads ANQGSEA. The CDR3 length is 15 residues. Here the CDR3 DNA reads TGCAGCGTTGGTTTTCTCTCCTCCTTAGGCGATGAGCAGTTCTTC. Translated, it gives CSVGFLSSLGDEQFF.

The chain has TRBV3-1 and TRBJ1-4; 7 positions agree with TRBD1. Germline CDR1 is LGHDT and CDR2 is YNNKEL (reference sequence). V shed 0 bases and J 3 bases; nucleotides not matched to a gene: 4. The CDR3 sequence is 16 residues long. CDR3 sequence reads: CASSQDPDRPNEKLFF. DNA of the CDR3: TGTGCCAGCAGCCAAGATCCGGACAGGCCTAATGAAAAACTGTTTTTT.

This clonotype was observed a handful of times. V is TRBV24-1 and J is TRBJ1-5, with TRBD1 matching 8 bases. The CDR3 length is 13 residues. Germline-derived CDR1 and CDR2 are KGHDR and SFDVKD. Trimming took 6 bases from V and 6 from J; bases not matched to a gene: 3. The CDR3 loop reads CATSRTGGQPQHF. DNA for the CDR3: TGTGCCACCAGTCGAACAGGGGGTCAGCCCCAGCATTTT.

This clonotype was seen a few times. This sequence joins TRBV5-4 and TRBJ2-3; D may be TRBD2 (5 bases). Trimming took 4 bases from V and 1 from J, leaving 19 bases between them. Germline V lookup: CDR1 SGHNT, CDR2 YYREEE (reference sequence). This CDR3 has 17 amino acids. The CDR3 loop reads CASSLEAGQEGTDTQYF. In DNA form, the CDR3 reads TGTGCCAGCAGCCTGGAGGCGGGCCAGGAGGGCACAGATACGCAGTATTTT. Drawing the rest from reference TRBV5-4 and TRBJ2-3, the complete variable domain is ETGVTQSPTHLIKTRGQQVTLRCSSQSGHNTVSWYQQALGQGPQFIFQYYREEENGRGNFPPRFSGLQFPNYSSELNVNALELDDSALYLCASSLEAGQEGTDTQYFGPGTRLTVL.

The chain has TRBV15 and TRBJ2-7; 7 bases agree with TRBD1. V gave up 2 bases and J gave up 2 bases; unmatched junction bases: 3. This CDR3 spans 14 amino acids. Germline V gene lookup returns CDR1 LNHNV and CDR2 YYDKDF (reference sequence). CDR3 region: CATSRTGVTYEQYF. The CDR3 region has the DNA TGTGCCACCAGCAGAACAGGGGTAACCTACGAGCAGTACTTC.

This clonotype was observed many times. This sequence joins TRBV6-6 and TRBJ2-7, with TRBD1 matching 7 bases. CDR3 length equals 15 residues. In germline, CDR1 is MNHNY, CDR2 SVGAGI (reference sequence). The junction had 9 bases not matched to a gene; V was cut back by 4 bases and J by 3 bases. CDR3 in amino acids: CASSWQGQRDYEQYF. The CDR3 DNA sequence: TGTGCCAGCAGTTGGCAGGGACAGAGAGACTACGAGCAGTACTTC.

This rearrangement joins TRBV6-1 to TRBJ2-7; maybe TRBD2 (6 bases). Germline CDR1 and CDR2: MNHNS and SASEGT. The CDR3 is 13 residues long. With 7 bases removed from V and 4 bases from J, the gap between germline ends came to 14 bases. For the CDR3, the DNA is TGTGCCAGCACCGCCTCGGGACTGTACGAGCAGTACTTC. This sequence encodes CASTASGLYEQYF.

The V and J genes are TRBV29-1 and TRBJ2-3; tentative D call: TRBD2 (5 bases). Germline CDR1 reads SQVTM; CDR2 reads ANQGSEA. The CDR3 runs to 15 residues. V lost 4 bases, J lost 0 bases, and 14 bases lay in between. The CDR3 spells CSVVPSGTSTDTQYF. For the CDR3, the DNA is TGCAGCGTTGTGCCCAGCGGCACTAGCACAGATACGCAGTATTTT.

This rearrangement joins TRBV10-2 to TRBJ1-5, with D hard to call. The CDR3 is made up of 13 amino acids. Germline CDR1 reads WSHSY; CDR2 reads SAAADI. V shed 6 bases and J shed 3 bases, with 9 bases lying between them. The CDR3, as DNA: TGCGCCAGCAGACTGCAGGTCAATCAGCCCCAGCATTTT. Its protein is CASRLQVNQPQHF.

The CDR3 DNA reads as TGCGCCAGCAGTGAGTCCTCACTACAGGAGTTAAAGAATCAGCCCCAGCATTTT. Translated, it gives CASSESSLQELKNQPQHF. V usage is TRBV10-1 and J usage is TRBJ1-5, with D perhaps TRBD1 (5 bases). Germline V gives CDR1 WNHNN, CDR2 SYGVQD (reference sequence). Trimming stripped 0 bases from V and 4 bases from J, with 19 bases between. The CDR3 extends over 18 amino acids.

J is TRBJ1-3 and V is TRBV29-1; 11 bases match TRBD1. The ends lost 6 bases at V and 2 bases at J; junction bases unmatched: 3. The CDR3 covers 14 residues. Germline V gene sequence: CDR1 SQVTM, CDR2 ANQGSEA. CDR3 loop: CSVKGQGAGNTIYF. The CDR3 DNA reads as TGCAGCGTCAAGGGACAGGGGGCTGGAAACACCATATATTTT.

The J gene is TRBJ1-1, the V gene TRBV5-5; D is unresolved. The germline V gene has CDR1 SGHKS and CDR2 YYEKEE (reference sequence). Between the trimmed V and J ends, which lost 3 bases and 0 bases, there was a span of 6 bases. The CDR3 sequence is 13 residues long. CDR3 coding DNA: TGTGCCAGCAGCTCGGCTATGAACACTGAAGCTTTCTTT. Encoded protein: CASSSAMNTEAFF. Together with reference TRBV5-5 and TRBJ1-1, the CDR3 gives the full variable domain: DAGVTQSPTHLIKTRGQQVTLRCSPISGHKSVSWYQQVLGQGPQFIFQYYEKEERGRGNFPDRFSARQFPNYSSELNVNALLLGDSALYLCASSSAMNTEAFFGQGTRLTVV.

The CDR3 DNA reads as TGCAGTGCTAGTGACGGGAGGGCCCCTAGCACAGATACGCAGTATTTT. It is translated as CSASDGRAPSTDTQYF. V and J are TRBV20-1 and TRBJ2-3; 8 bases line up with TRBD2. The CDR3 covers 16 residues. V was clipped by 3 bases and J by 0 bases; unmatched bases: 8. The germline V gene encodes CDR1 DFQATT and CDR2 SNEGSKA (reference sequence).

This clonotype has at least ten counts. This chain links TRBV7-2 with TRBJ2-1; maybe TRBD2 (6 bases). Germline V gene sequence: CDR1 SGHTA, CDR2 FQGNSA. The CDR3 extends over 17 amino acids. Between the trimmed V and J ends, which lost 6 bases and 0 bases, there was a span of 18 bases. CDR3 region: CASRTGAGRGSYNEQFF. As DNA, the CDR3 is TGTGCCAGCAGAACCGGGGCGGGACGCGGCTCCTACAATGAGCAGTTCTTC. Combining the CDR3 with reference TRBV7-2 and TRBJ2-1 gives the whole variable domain GAGVSQSPSNKVTEKGKDVELRCDPISGHTALYWYRQSLGQGLEFLIYFQGNSAPDKSGLPSDRFSAERTGGSVSTLTIQRTQQEDSAVYLCASRTGAGRGSYNEQFFGPGTRLTVL.

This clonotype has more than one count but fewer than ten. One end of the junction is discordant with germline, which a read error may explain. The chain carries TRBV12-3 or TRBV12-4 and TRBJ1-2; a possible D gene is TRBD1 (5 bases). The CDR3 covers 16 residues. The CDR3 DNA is TGTGCCAGCAGTTTAGTCGGGACCGGAGTTAACCATGGCTACACCTTC. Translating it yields CASSLVGTGVNHGYTF.

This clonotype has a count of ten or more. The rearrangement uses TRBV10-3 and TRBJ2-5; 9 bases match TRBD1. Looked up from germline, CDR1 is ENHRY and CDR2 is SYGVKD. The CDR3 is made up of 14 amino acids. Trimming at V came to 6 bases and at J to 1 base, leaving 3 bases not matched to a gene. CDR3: CAISPTGGQETQYF. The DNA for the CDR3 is TGTGCCATCAGCCCGACAGGGGGCCAAGAGACCCAGTACTTC.

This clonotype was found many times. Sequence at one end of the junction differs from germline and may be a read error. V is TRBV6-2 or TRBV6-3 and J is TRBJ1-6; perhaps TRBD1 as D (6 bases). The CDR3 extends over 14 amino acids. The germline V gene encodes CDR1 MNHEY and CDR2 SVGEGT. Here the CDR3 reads CASSYSPLTDDRPF. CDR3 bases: TGTGCCAGCAGTTACTCACCACTTACCGACGACAGGCCATTT.

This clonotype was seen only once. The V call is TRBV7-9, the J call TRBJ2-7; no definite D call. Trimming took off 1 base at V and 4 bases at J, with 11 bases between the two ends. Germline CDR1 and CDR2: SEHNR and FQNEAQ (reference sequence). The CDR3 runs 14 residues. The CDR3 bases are TGTGCCAGCAGCTTAGATCGGGTGCATTACGAGCAGTACTTC. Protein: CASSLDRVHYEQYF.

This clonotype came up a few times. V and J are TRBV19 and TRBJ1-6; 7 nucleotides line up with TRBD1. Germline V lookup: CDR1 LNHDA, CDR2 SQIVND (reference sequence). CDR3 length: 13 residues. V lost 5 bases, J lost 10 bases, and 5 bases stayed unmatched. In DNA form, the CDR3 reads TGTGCCAGTAGTCTACAGGGGTACTCACCCCTCCACTTT. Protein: CASSLQGYSPLHF. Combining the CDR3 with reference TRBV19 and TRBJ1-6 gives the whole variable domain DGGITQSPKYLFRKEGQNVTLSCEQNLNHDAMYWYRQDPGQGLRLIYYSQIVNDFQKGDIAEGYSVSREKKESFPLTVTSAQKNPTAFYLCASSLQGYSPLHFGNGTRLTVT.

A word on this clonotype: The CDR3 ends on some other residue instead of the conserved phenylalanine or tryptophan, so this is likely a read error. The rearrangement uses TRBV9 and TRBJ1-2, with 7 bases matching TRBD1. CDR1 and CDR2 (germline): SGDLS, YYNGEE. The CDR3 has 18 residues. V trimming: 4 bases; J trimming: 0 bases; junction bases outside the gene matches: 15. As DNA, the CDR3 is TGTGCCAGCAGCCCATACCCTTGGGACAGCCCAACTAACTATGGCTACACCCTC. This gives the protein CASSPYPWDSPTNYGYTL.

The CDR3 is CSVGLQVPYEQYF. DNA for the CDR3: TGCAGCGTTGGTCTCCAGGTCCCCTACGAGCAGTACTTC. The chain joins TRBV29-1 to TRBJ2-7; no clear D. The CDR3 has 13 residues. V gave up 4 bases and J gave up 2 bases, with 12 bases separating them. Germline values: CDR1 SQVTM, CDR2 ANQGSEA.

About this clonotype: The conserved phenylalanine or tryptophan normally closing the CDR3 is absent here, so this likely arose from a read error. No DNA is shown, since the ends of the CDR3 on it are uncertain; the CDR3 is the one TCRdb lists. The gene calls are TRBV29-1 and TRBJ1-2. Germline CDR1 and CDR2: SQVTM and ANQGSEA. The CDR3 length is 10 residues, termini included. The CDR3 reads CSVEEGSCTL.

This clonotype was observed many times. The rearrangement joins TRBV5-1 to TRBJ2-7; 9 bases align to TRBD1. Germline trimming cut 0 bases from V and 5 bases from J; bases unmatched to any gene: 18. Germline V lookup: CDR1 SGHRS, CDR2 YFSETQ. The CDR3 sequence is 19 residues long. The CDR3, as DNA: TGCGCCAGCAGCTTGGGTTACTCTGGGACAGGGAGTTACAGGGACGAGCAGTACTTC. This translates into CASSLGYSGTGSYRDEQYF.

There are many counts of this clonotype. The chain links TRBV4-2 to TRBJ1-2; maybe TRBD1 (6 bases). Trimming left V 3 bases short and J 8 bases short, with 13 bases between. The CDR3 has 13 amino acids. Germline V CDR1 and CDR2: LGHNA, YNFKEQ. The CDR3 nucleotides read TGTGCCAGCAGCCATAACAGGGACTGGGGCTACACCTTC. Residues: CASSHNRDWGYTF.

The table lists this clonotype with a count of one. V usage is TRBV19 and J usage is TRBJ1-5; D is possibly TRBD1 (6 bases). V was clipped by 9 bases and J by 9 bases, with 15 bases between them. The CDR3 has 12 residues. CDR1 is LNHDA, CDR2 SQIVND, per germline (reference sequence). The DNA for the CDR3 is TGTGCCAGCAGTTCATGGGGGCGGCCCCAGCATTTT. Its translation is CASSSWGRPQHF. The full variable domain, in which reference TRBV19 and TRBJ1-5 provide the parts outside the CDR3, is DGGITQSPKYLFRKEGQNVTLSCEQNLNHDAMYWYRQDPGQGLRLIYYSQIVNDFQKGDIAEGYSVSREKKESFPLTVTSAQKNPTAFYLCASSSWGRPQHFGDGTRLSIL.

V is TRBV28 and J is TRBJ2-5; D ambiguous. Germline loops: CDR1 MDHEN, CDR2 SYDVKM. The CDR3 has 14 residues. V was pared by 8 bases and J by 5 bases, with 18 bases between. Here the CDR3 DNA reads TGTGCCAGCTCCCGCGGCGGTCCGGGTGAGACCCAGTACTTC. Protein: CASSRGGPGETQYF. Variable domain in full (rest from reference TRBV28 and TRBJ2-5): DVKVTQSSRYLVKRTGEKVFLECVQDMDHENMFWYRQDPGLGLRLIYFSYDVKMKEKGDIPEGYSVSREKKERFSLILESASTNQTSMYLCASSRGGPGETQYFGPGTRLLVL.